This TCR beta chain was documented in a study of T cell repertoires in cytomegalovirus infection. Study overall: Indications of both CMV infection and matching HLA type were provided by public TCR beta signatures.

Comment on this clonotype: Its cognate antigen is unknown.

V gave up 6 bases and J gave up 3 bases; unmatched junction bases: 5. The CDR3 has 13 residues. Germline CDR1 reads SEHNR; CDR2 reads FQNEAQ (reference sequence). One entry per CDR3 protein results from TCRdb running MiXCR on the reads. This sample yields nearly 70,000 distinct CDR3 sequences, of which 20% to 25% are seen a single time; roughly three quarters belongs to the top ten. The sequencing sample was made of PBMCs, sequenced either directly or after in vitro stimulation (not recorded which). This chain uses TRBV7-9 with TRBJ2-7, with 7 nucleotides matching TRBD2. The sequence was collected from a human donor in good health (CMV status not recorded). Some clones in this sample may be carry-over from other donors' samples. The CDR3 coding sequence is TGTGCCAGCAGTGGGACTACCAACTACGAGCAGTACTTC. Its translation is CASSGTTNYEQYF.